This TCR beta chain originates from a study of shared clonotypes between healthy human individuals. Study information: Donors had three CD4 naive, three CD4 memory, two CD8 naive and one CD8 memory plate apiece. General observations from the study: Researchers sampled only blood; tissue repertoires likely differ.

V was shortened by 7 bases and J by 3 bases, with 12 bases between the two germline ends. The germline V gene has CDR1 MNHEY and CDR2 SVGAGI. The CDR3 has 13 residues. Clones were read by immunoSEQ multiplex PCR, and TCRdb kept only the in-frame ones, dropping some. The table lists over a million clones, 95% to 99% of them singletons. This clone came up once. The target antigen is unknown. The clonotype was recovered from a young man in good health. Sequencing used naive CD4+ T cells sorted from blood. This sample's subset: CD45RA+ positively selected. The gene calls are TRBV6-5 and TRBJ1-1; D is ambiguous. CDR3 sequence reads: CASTQIRYTEAFF. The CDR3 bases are TGTGCCAGCACTCAAATCAGATACACTGAAGCTTTCTTT.